This T cell receptor beta chain came from a study of blood T cell repertoires in COVID-19. Across the whole study: Italy, Spain and the United States were the sources of the convalescent and acute COVID-19 samples.

The repertoire was sequenced with immunoSEQ multiplex PCR; TCRdb's copy has only in-frame clones and lacks some. The sample carries some 120,000 clones, around 90% recorded once. The length of the CDR3 is 15 residues. Material: peripheral blood. The J gene is TRBJ2-3, the V gene TRBV21-1; TRBD1, as called in the table, went unchecked against the DNA. TRBV21-1 is assigned pseudogene status. This TCR was sampled from a man aged 60 to 75 with COVID-19, enrolled during active disease. Here the CDR3 reads CASQYGQGGPDTQYF. DNA of the CDR3: TGTGCCAGTCAATACGGACAGGGGGGGCCAGATACGCAGTATTTT.